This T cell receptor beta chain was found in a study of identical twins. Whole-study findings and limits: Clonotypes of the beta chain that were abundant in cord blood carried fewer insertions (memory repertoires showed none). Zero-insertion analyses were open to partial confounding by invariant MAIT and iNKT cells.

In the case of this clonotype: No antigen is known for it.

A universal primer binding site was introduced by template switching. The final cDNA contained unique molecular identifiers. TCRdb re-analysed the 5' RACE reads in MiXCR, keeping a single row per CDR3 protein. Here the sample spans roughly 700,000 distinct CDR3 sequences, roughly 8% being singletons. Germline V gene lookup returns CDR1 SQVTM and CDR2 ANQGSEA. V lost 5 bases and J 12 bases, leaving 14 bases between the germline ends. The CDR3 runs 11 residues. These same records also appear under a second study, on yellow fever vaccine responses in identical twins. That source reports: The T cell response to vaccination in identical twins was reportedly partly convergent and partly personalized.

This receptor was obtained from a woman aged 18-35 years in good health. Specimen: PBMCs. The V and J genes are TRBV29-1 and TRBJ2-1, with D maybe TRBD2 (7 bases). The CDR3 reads CSVLGGRGQFF. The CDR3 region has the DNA TGCAGCGTTCTGGGGGGGCGCGGGCAGTTCTTC.